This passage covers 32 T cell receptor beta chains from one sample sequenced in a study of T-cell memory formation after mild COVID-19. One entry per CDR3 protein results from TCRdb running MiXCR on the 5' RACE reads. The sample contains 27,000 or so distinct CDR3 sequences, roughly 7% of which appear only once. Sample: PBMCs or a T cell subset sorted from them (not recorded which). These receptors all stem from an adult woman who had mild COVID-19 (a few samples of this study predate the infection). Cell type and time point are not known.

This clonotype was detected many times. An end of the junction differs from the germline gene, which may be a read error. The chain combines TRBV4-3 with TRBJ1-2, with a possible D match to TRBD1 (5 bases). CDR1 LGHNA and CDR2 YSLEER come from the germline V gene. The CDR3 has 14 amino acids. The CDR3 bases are TGCGCCAGCAGACAAGAGACAGAGGCAGGGGGCTACACCTTC. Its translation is CASRQETEAGGYTF.

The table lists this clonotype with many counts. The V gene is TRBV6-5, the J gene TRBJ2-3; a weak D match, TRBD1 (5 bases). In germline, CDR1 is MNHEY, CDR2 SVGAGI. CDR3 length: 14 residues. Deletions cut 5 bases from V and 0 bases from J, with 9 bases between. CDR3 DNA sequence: TGTGCCAGCAGTGGGGCGGTTAGCACAGATACGCAGTATTTT. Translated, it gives CASSGAVSTDTQYF.

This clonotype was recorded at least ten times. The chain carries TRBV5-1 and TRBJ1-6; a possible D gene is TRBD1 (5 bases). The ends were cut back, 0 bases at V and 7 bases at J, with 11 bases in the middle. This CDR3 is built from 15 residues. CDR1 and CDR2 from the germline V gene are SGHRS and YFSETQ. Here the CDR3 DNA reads TGCGCCAGCAGCTTGGATTGGGGGGGGAATTCACCCCTCCACTTT. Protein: CASSLDWGGNSPLHF.

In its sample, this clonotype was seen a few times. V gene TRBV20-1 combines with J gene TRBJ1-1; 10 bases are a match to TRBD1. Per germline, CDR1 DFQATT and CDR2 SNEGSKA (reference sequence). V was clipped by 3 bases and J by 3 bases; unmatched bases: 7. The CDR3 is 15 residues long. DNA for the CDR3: TGCAGTGCTAGTCACCGGACAGGGGGGGACACTGAAGCTTTCTTT. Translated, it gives CSASHRTGGDTEAFF.

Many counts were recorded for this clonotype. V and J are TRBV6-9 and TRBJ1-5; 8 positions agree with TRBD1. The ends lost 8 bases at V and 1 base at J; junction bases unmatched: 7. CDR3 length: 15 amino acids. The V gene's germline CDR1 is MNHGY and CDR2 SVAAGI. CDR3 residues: CASRGDRSSNQPQHF. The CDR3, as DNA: TGTGCCAGCCGAGGGGACAGGAGCAGCAATCAGCCCCAGCATTTT.

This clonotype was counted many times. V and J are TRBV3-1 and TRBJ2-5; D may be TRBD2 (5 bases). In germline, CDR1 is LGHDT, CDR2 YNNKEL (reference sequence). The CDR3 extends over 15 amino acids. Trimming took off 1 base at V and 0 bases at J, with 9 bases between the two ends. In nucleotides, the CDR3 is TGTGCCAGCAGCCAAGGGACTGGGGACCAAGAGACCCAGTACTTC. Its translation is CASSQGTGDQETQYF.

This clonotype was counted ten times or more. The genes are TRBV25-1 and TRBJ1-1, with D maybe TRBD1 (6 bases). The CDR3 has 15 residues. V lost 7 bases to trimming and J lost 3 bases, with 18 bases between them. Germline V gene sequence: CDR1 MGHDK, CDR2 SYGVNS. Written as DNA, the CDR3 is TGTGCCAGCAAACGAGACACGGACAGATACACTGAAGCTTTCTTT. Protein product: CASKRDTDRYTEAFF.

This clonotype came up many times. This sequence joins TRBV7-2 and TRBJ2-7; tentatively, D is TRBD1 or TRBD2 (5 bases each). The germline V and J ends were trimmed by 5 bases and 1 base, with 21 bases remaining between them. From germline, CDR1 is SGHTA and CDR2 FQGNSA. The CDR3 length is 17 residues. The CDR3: CASSPLRGAGVSYEQYF. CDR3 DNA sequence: TGTGCCAGCAGCCCGTTACGTGGGGCCGGGGTGTCCTACGAGCAGTACTTC.

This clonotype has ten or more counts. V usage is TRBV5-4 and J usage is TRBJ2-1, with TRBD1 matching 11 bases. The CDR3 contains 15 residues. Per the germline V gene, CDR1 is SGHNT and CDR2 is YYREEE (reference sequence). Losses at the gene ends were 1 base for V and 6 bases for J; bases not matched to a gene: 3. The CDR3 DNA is TGTGCCAGCAGCTTGTTCGGGACAGGGGGCAATGAGCAGTTCTTC. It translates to CASSLFGTGGNEQFF. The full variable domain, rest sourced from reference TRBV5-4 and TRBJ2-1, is ETGVTQSPTHLIKTRGQQVTLRCSSQSGHNTVSWYQQALGQGPQFIFQYYREEENGRGNFPPRFSGLQFPNYSSELNVNALELDDSALYLCASSLFGTGGNEQFFGPGTRLTVL.

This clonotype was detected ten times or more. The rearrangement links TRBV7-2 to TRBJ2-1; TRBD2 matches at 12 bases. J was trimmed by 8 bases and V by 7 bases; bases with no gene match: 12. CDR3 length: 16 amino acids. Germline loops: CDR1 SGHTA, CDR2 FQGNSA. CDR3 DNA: TGTGCCAGCACCCAGAACGGACTAGCGGGACAGGATGAGCAGTTCTTC. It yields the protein CASTQNGLAGQDEQFF.

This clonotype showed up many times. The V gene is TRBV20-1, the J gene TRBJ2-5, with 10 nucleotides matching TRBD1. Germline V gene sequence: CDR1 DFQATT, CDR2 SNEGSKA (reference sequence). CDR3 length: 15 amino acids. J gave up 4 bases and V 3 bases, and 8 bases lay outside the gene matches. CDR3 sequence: CSARMGQGLSETQYF. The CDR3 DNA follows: TGCAGTGCTAGGATGGGACAGGGGTTGTCAGAGACCCAGTACTTC.

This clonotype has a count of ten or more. CDR3 loop: CASSLTGGAGNQPQHF. CDR3 DNA: TGTGCCAGCAGCTTGACTGGGGGGGCGGGCAATCAGCCCCAGCATTTT. The chain joins TRBV5-5 to TRBJ1-5, with D perhaps matching TRBD1 (6 bases). Germline loops: CDR1 SGHKS, CDR2 YYEKEE (reference sequence). V shed 1 base and J shed 2 bases, with 13 bases lying between them. The CDR3 runs to 16 residues.

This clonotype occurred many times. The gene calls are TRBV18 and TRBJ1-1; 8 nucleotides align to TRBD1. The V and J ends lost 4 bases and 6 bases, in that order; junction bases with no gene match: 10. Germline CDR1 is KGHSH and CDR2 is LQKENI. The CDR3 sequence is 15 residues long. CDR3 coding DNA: TGTGCCAGCTCACTCTCAAGACAGGGGATCCCTGAAGCTTTCTTT. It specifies CASSLSRQGIPEAFF. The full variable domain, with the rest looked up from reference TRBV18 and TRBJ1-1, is NAGVMQNPRHLVRRRGQEARLRCSPMKGHSHVYWYRQLPEEGLKFMVYLQKENIIDESGMPKERFSAEFPKEGPSILRIQQVVRGDSAAYFCASSLSRQGIPEAFFGQGTRLTVV.

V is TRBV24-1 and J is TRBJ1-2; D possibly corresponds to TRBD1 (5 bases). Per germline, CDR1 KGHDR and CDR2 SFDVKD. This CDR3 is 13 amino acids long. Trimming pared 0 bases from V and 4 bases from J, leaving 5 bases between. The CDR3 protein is CATSDLDSYGYTF. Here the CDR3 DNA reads TGTGCCACCAGTGATTTGGACAGCTATGGCTACACCTTC.

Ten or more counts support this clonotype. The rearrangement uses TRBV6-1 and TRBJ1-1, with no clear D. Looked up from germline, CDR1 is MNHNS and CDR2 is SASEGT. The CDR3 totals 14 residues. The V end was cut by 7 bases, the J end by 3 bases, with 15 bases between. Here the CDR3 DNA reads TGTGCCAGCATCAGGTCAAGGGTGGACACTGAAGCTTTCTTT. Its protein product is CASIRSRVDTEAFF.

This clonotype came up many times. As DNA, the CDR3 is TGTGCCAGCAGCCGGGACAGGTTATATGGCTACACCTTC. This encodes CASSRDRLYGYTF. The chain recombines TRBV11-3 with TRBJ1-2, with 8 bases that match TRBD1. The CDR3 covers 13 residues. Trimming removed 5 bases from V and 5 bases from J; junction bases left unmatched: 4. From germline, CDR1 is SGHNT and CDR2 YENEEA.

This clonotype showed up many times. This chain's CDR3 is CASSYGQGASYEQYF. DNA for the CDR3: TGTGCCAGCTCTTATGGACAGGGGGCATCCTACGAGCAGTACTTC. V is TRBV18 and J is TRBJ2-7, with 11 bases lining up with TRBD1. The V gene's germline CDR1 is KGHSH and CDR2 LQKENI. V lost 6 bases, J lost 1 base, and 5 bases stayed unmatched. The CDR3 runs 15 residues.

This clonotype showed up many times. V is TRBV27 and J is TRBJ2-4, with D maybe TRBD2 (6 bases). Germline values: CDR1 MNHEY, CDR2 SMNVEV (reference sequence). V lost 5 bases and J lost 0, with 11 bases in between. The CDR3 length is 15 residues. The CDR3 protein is CASSRKGLAKNIQYF. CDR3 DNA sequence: TGTGCCAGCAGTCGAAAGGGACTAGCCAAAAACATTCAGTACTTC.

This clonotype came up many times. The CDR3 sequence is CASSRLAGDYEQYF. The CDR3 DNA follows: TGCGCCAGCAGCAGACTAGCGGGGGATTACGAGCAGTACTTC. V gene TRBV4-1 combines with J gene TRBJ2-7; 12 bases fit TRBD2. In germline, CDR1 is MGHRA, CDR2 YSYEKL. Unmatched junction bases numbered 3, after V lost 5 bases and J lost 4 bases. The CDR3 length is 14 residues.

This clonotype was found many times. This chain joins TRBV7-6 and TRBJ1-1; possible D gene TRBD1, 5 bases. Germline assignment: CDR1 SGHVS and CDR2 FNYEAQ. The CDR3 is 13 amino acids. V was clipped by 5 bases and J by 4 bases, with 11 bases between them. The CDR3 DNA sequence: TGTGCCAGCAGCCGACAGACGGGCACTGAAGCTTTCTTT. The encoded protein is CASSRQTGTEAFF.

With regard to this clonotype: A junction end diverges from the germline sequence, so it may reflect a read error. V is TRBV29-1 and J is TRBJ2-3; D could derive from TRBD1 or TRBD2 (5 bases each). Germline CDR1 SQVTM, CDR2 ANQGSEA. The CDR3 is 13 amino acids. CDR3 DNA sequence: TGCAGCGGGCGTGGGGGACGCCAAGAGACCCAGTACTTT. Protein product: CSGRGGRQETQYF.

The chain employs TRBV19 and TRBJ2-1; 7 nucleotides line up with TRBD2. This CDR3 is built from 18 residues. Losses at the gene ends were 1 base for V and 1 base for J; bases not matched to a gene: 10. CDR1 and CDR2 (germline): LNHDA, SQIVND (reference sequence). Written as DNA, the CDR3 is TGTGCCAGTAGTATAGTAGCGGCTAGCGGCCCTTCCTACAATGAGCAGTTCTTC. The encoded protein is CASSIVAASGPSYNEQFF. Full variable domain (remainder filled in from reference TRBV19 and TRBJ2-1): DGGITQSPKYLFRKEGQNVTLSCEQNLNHDAMYWYRQDPGQGLRLIYYSQIVNDFQKGDIAEGYSVSREKKESFPLTVTSAQKNPTAFYLCASSIVAASGPSYNEQFFGPGTRLTVL.

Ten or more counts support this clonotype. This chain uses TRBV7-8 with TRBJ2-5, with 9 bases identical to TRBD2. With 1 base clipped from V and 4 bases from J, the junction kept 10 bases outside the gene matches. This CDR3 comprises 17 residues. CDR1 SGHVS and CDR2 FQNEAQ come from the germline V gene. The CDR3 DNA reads TGTGCCAGCAGCTTAGATTTGAGTAGCGGGAGCGGAGAGACCCAGTACTTC. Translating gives CASSLDLSSGSGETQYF. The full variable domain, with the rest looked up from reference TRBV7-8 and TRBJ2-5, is GAGVSQSPRYKVAKRGQDVALRCDPISGHVSLFWYQQALGQGPEFLTYFQNEAQLDKSGLPSDRFFAERPEGSVSTLKIQRTQQEDSAVYLCASSLDLSSGSGETQYFGPGTRLLVL.

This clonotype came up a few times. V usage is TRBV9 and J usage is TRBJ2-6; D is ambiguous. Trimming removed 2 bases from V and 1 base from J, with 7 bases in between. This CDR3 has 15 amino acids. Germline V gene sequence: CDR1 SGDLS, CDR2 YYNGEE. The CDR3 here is CASSVGPSGANVLTF. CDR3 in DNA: TGTGCCAGCAGCGTGGGTCCTTCTGGGGCCAACGTCCTGACTTTC.

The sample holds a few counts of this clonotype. In DNA, the CDR3 is TGTGCCAGTAGTATACGAGGACAGGGGGCGAGGGTTACGCAGTATTTT. It yields the protein CASSIRGQGARVTQYF. This sequence joins TRBV19 and TRBJ2-3, with 11 bases matching TRBD1. Germline V gene lookup returns CDR1 LNHDA and CDR2 SQIVND (reference sequence). The trim removed 2 bases at V and 8 bases at J, leaving 9 bases unmatched. This CDR3 has 16 residues.

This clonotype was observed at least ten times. The CDR3 DNA sequence: TGTGCCAGCAGTCAAACAGGGGGCTGGTATGGCTACACCTTC. Its translation is CASSQTGGWYGYTF. V is TRBV4-2 and J is TRBJ1-2, with TRBD1 matching over 9 bases. The CDR3 sequence is 14 residues long. J gave up 5 bases and V 6 bases, and 7 bases lay outside the gene matches. Germline V CDR1 and CDR2: LGHNA, YNFKEQ.

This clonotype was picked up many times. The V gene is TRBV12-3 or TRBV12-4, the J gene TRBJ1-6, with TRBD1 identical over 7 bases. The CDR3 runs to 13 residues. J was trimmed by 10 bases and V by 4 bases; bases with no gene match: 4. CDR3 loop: CASSSTQGSPLHF. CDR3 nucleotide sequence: TGTGCCAGCAGTTCAACACAGGGGTCACCCCTCCACTTT.

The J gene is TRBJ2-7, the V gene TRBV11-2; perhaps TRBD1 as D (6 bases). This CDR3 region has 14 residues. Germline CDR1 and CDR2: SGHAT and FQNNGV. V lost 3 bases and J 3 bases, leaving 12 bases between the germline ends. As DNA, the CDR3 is TGTGCCAGCAGCTTGCATACAGGGTACTACGAGCAGTACTTC. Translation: CASSLHTGYYEQYF.

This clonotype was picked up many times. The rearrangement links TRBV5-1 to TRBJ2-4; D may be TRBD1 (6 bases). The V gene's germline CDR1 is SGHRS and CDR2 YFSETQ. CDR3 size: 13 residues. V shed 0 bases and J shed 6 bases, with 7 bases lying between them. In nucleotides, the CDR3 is TGCGCCAGCAGCTTGGGAGGGGGAAACATTCAGTACTTC. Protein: CASSLGGGNIQYF.

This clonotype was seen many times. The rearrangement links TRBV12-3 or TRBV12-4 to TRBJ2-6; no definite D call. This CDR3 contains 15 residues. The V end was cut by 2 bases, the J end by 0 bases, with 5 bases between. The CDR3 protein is CASSLRSSGANVLTF. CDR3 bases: TGTGCCAGCAGTTTACGCAGCTCTGGGGCCAACGTCCTGACTTTC.

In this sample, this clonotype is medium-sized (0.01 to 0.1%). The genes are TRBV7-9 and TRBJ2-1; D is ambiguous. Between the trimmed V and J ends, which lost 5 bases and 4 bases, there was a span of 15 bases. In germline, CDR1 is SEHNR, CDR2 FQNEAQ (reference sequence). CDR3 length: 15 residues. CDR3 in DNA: TGTGCCAGCAGCCACCCGTCAGCTTTTTACAATGAGCAGTTCTTC. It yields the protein CASSHPSAFYNEQFF.

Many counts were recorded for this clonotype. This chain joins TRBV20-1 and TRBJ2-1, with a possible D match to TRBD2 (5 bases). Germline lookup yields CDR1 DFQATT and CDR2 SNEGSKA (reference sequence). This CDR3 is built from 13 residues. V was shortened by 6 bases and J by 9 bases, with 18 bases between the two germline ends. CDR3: CSAPGPFRGEQFF. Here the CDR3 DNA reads TGCAGTGCCCCTGGACCTTTTCGGGGTGAGCAGTTCTTC.